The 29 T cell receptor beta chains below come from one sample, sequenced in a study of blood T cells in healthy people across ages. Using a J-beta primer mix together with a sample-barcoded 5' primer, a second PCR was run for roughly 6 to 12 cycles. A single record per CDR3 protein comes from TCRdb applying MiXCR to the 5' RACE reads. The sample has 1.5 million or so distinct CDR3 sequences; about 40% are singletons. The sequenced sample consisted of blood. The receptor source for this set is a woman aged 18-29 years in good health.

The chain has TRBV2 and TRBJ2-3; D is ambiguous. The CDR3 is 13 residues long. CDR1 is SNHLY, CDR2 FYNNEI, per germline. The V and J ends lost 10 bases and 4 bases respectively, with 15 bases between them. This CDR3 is CATRLSPPDTQYF. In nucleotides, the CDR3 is TGTGCCACCCGACTTAGTCCCCCAGATACGCAGTATTTT.

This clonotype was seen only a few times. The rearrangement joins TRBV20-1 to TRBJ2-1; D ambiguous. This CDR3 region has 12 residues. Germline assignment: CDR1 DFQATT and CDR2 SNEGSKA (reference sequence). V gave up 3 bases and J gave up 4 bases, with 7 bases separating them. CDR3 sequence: CSASREYNEQFF. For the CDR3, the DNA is TGCAGTGCTAGCCGCGAGTACAATGAGCAGTTCTTC.

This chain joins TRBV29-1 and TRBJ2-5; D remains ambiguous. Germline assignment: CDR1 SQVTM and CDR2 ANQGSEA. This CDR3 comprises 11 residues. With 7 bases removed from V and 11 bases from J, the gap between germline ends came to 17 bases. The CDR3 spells CSGRHSHEQYF. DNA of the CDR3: TGCAGCGGACGACATTCCCATGAGCAGTACTTC.

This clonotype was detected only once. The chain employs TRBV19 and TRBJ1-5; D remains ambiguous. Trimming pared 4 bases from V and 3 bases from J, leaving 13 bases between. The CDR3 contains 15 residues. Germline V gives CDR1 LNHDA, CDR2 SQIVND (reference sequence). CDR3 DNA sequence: TGTGCCAGTAGTACCGGAGGCCCTTCCAATCAGCCCCAGCATTTT. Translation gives CASSTGGPSNQPQHF. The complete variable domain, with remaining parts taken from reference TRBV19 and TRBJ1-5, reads DGGITQSPKYLFRKEGQNVTLSCEQNLNHDAMYWYRQDPGQGLRLIYYSQIVNDFQKGDIAEGYSVSREKKESFPLTVTSAQKNPTAFYLCASSTGGPSNQPQHFGDGTRLSIL.

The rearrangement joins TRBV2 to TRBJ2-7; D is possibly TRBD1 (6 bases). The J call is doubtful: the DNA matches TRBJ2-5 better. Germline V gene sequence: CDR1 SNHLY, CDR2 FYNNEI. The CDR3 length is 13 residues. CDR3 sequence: CASNPRGWETQYF. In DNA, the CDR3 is TGTGCCAGCAATCCAAGGGGGTGGGAGACCCAGTACTTC.

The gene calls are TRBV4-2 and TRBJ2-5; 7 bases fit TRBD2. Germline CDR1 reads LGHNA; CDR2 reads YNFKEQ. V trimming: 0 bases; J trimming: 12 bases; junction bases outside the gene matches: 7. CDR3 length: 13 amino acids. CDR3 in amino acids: CASSQDQGGAEYF. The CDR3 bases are TGTGCCAGCAGCCAAGATCAGGGAGGGGCGGAGTACTTC.

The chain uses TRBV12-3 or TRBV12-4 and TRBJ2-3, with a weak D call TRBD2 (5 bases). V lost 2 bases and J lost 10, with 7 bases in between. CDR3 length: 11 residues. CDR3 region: CASSLRGPQYF. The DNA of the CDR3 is TGTGCCAGCAGTTTAAGAGGGCCGCAGTATTTT.

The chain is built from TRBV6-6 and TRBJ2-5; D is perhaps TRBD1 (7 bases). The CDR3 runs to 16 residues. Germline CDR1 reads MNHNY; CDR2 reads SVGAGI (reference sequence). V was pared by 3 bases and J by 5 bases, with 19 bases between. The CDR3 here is CASSYVKTTGRETQYF. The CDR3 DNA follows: TGTGCCAGCAGTTATGTCAAAACGACAGGGAGGGAGACCCAGTACTTC.

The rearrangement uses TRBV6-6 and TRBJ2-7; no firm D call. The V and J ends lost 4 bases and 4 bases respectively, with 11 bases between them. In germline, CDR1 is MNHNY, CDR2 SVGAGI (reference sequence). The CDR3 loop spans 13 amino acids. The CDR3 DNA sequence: TGTGCCAGCAGTTCCGGCCGCACTTACGAGCAGTACTTC. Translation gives CASSSGRTYEQYF.

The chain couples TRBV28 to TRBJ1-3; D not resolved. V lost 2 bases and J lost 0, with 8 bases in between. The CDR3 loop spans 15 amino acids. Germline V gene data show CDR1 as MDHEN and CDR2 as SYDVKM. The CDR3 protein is CASSLTGSSGNTIYF. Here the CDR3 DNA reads TGTGCCAGCAGTTTAACGGGGAGCTCTGGAAACACCATATATTTT.

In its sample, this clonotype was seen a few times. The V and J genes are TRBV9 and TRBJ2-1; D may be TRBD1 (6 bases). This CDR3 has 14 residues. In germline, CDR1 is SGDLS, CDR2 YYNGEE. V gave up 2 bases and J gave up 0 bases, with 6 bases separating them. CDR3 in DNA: TGTGCCAGCAGCGTGGACAGCTCCTACAATGAGCAGTTCTTC. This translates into CASSVDSSYNEQFF.

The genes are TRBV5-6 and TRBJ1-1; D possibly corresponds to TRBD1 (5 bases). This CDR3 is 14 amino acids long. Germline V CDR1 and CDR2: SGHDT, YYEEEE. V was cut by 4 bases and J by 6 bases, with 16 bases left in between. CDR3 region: CASSPRGAGSEAFF. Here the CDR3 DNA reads TGTGCCAGCAGCCCCCGCGGGGCAGGCTCTGAAGCTTTCTTT. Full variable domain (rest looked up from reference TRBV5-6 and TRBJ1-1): DAGVTQSPTHLIKTRGQQVTLRCSPKSGHDTVSWYQQALGQGPQFIFQYYEEEERQRGNFPDRFSGHQFPNYSSELNVNALLLGDSALYLCASSPRGAGSEAFFGQGTRLTVV.

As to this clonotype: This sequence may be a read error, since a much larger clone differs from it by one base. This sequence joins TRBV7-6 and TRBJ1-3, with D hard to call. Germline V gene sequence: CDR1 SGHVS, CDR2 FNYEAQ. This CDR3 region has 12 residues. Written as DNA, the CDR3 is TGTGCCAGCAGCTTAGGGGGAAACACCGTATATTTT. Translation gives CASSLGGNTVYF.

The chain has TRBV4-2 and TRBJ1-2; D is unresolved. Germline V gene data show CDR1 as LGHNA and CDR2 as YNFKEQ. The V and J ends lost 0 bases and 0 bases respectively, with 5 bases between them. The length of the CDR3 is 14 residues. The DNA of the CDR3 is TGTGCCAGCAGCCAAGAACTTTCTAACTATGGCTACACCTTC. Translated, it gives CASSQELSNYGYTF.

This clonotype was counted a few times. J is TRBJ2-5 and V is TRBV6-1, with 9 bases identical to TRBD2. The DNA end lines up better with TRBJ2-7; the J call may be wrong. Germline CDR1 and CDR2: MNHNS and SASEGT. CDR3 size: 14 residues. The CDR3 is CASSFRLAAYEQYF. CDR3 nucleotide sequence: TGTGCCAGCAGTTTCAGACTAGCGGCCTACGAGCAGTACTTC.

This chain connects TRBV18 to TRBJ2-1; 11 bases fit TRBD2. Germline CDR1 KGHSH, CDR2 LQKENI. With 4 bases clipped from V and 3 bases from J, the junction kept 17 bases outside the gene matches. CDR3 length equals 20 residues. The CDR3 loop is CASSRSISGRASFGYNEQFF. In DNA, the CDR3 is TGTGCCAGCTCACGCAGCATTAGCGGGAGGGCCTCATTCGGCTACAATGAGCAGTTCTTC.

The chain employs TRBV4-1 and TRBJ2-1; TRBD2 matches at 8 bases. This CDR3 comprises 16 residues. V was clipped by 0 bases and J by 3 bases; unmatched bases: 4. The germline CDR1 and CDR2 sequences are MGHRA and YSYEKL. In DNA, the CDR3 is TGCGCCAGCAGCCAAGATCGGGGACTAGTCTACAATGAGCAGTTCTTC. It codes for CASSQDRGLVYNEQFF.

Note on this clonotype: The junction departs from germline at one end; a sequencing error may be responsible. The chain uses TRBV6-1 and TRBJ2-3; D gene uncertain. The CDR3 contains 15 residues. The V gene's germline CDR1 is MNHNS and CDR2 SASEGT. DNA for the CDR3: TGTGCCTGCAGTGAAGAGCAAGCTAACACAGATACGCAGTATTTT. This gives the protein CACSEEQANTDTQYF.

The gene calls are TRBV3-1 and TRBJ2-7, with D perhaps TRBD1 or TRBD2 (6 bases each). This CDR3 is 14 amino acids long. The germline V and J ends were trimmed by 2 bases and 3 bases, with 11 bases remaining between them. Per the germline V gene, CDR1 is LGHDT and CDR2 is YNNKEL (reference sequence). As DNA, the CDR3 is TGTGCCAGCAGCCAACCGGGGGCCCGCTACGAGCAGTACTTC. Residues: CASSQPGARYEQYF.

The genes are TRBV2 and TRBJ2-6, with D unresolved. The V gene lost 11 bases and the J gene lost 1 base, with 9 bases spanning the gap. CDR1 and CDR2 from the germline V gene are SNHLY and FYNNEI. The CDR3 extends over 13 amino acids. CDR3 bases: TGTGCCGTAGAGAGATCTGGGGCCAACGTCCTGACTTTC. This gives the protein CAVERSGANVLTF.

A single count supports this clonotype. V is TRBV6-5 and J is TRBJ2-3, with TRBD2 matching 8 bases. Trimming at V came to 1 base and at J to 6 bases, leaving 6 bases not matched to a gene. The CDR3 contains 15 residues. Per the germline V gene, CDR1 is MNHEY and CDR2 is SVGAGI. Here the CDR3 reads CASSYYNGRGDTQYF. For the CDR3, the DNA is TGTGCCAGCAGTTACTACAACGGGAGGGGCGATACGCAGTATTTT.

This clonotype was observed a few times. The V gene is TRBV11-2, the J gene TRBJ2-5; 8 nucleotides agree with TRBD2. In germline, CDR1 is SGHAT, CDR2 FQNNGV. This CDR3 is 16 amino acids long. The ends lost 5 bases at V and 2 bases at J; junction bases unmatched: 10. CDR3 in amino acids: CASSGRGGQPQETQYF. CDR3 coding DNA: TGTGCCAGCAGCGGCCGGGGGGGGCAACCACAAGAGACCCAGTACTTC. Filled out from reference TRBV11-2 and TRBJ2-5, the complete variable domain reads EAGVAQSPRYKIIEKRQSVAFWCNPISGHATLYWYQQILGQGPKLLIQFQNNGVVDDSQLPKDRFSAERLKGVDSTLKIQPAKLEDSAVYLCASSGRGGQPQETQYFGPGTRLLVL.

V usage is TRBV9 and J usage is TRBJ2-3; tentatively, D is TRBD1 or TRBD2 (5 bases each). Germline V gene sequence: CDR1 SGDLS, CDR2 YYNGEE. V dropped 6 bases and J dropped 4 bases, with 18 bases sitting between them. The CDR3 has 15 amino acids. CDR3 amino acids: CASTRDGRGADTQYF. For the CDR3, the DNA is TGTGCCAGCACCCGGGACGGAAGAGGTGCAGATACGCAGTATTTT.

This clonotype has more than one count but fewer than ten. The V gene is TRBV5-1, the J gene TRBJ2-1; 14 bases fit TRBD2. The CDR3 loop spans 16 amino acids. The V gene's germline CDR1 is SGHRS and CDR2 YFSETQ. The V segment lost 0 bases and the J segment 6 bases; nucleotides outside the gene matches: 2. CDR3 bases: TGCGCCAGCAGCTTGGAGACTAGCGGGGGGGCCAATGAGCAGTTCTTC. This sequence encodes CASSLETSGGANEQFF.

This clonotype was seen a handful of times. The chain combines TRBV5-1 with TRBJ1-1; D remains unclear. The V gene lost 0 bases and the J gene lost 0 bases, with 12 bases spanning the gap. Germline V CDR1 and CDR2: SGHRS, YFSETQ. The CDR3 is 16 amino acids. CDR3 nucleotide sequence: TGCGCCAGCAGCTTGGTCCCAGACCTCATGAACACTGAAGCTTTCTTT. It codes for CASSLVPDLMNTEAFF.

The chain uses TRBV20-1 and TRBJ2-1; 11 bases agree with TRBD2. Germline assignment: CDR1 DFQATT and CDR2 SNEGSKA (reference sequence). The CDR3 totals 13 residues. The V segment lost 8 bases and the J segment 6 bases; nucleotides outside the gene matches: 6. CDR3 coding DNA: TGCAGTAGTAGCGGGGGGGTTGGCAATGAGCAGTTCTTC. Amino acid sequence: CSSSGGVGNEQFF.

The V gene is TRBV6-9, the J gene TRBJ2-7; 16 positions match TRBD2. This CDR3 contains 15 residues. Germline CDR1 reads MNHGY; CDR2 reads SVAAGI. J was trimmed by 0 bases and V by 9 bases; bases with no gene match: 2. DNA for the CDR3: TGTGCCAGGGGACTAGCGGGGGGGAGCTCCTACGAGCAGTACTTC. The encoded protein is CARGLAGGSSYEQYF.

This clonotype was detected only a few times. The CDR3 region is CATSRDGGSSYNEQFF. The DNA for the CDR3 is TGTGCCACCAGCAGAGATGGCGGCAGCTCCTACAATGAGCAGTTCTTC. This rearrangement joins TRBV15 to TRBJ2-1, with D unclear. Germline loops: CDR1 LNHNV, CDR2 YYDKDF (reference sequence). The V end was cut by 0 bases, the J end by 0 bases, with 9 bases between. This CDR3 is built from 16 residues.

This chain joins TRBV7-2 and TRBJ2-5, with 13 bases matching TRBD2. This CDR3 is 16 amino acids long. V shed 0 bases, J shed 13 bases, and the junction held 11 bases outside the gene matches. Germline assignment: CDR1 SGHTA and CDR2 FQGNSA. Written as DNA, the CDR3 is TGTGCCAGCAGCTTAGCGGGGACTAGCGGGAAGAGAATATCGTACTTC. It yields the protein CASSLAGTSGKRISYF.